The rows below give T cell receptor beta chains drawn from one sample of a study of type 1 and type 2 diabetes patients. TCRdb fed the multiplex PCR reads into MiXCR, producing one record per CDR3 protein. Altogether 270,000 or so distinct CDR3 sequences are present, more than 45% being singletons, with the ten largest covering around 13%. Source material: peripheral blood mononuclear cells (PBMCs). The receptors originated from a man aged 18 to 30 with type 2 diabetes. CDR3s include the opening cysteine and the closing phenylalanine or tryptophan. The D gene is left open where the match is weak. Clone size is stated in some rows and not others, as once, few, many or a class when expanded.

abundance: few
v_gene: TRBV7-3
j_gene: TRBJ2-5
d_gene: TRBD2
CDR3aa: CASSSGEGETQYF
CDR3nt: TGTGCCAGCAGCTCCGGGGAGGGGGAGACCCAGTACTTC

abundance: many
v_gene: TRBV25-1
j_gene: TRBJ2-7
d_gene: TRBD1
CDR3aa: CASSGGQGVSYEQYF
CDR3nt: TGTGCCAGCAGTGGAGGACAGGGGGTGTCCTACGAGCAGTACTTC

abundance: NA
v_gene: TRBV14
j_gene: TRBJ2-5
d_gene: NA
CDR3aa: CASSQYRETQYF
CDR3nt: TGTGCCAGCAGCCAATACAGGGAGACCCAGTACTTC

abundance: few
v_gene: TRBV4-1
j_gene: TRBJ1-6
d_gene: NA
CDR3aa: CASSQAVPPSYNSPLHF
CDR3nt: TGCGCCAGCAGCCAAGCGGTCCCACCCTCCTATAATTCACCCCTCCACTTT

abundance: once
v_gene: TRBV28
j_gene: TRBJ2-7
d_gene: TRBD1
CDR3aa: CASSLYRGSSYEQYF
CDR3nt: TGTGCCAGCAGCCTTTACAGGGGGAGCTCCTACGAGCAGTACTTC

abundance: NA
v_gene: TRBV29-1
j_gene: TRBJ1-1
d_gene: NA
CDR3aa: CSVEAVTEAFF
CDR3nt: TGCAGCGTTGAAGCAGTCACTGAAGCTTTCTTT

abundance: NA
v_gene: TRBV6-5
j_gene: TRBJ2-7
d_gene: NA
CDR3aa: CASSLGRGGEQYF
CDR3nt: TGTGCCAGCAGTCTTGGACGGGGCGGCGAGCAGTACTTC

abundance: NA
v_gene: TRBV11-3
j_gene: TRBJ2-5
d_gene: NA
CDR3aa: CASSLEGGGSETQYF
CDR3nt: TGTGCCAGCAGCCTCGAAGGAGGCGGTAGCGAGACCCAGTACTTC

abundance: few
v_gene: TRBV9
j_gene: TRBJ2-2
d_gene: TRBD2
CDR3aa: CASSVFGLAVTGELFF
CDR3nt: TGTGCCAGCAGCGTATTCGGACTAGCGGTAACCGGGGAGCTGTTTTTT

abundance: NA
v_gene: TRBV7-2
j_gene: TRBJ2-3
d_gene: TRBD2
CDR3aa: CASSPGVAGGPIRTQYF
CDR3nt: TGTGCCAGCAGCCCAGGGGTGGCGGGAGGACCTATTAGGACGCAGTATTTT

abundance: NA
v_gene: TRBV30
j_gene: TRBJ2-3
d_gene: TRBD2
CDR3aa: CAWRLAGGRADTQYF
CDR3nt: TGTGCCTGGAGGCTAGCGGGAGGAAGGGCAGATACGCAGTATTTT

abundance: many
v_gene: TRBV7-8
j_gene: TRBJ1-6
d_gene: TRBD1
CDR3aa: CASSQTGARNSPLHF
CDR3nt: TGTGCCAGCAGCCAAACAGGGGCTAGGAATTCACCCCTCCACTTT

abundance: few
v_gene: TRBV7-3
j_gene: TRBJ2-5
d_gene: NA
CDR3aa: CASSSLGGQETQYF
CDR3nt: TGTGCCAGCAGCTCCCTGGGCGGACAAGAGACCCAGTACTTC

abundance: NA
v_gene: TRBV28
j_gene: TRBJ1-6
d_gene: TRBD1
CDR3aa: CASSLSPGQDHNSPLHF
CDR3nt: TGTGCCAGCAGTTTATCCCCCGGACAGGACCATAATTCACCCCTCCACTTT

abundance: few
v_gene: TRBV12-3/TRBV12-4
j_gene: TRBJ1-2
d_gene: TRBD1
CDR3aa: CASMGQGPITNGYTF
CDR3nt: TGTGCCAGCATGGGACAGGGCCCTATTACGAATGGCTACACCTTC

abundance: NA
v_gene: TRBV7-2
j_gene: TRBJ2-7
d_gene: NA
CDR3aa: CASSLGLSGEIGSYEQYF
CDR3nt: TGTGCCAGCAGCTTGGGTCTCTCGGGGGAAATTGGGTCCTACGAGCAGTACTTC

abundance: NA
v_gene: TRBV12-3/TRBV12-4
j_gene: TRBJ2-7
d_gene: NA
CDR3aa: CASSRLGGSYEQYF
CDR3nt: TGTGCCAGCAGTCGCCTGGGGGGCTCCTACGAGCAGTACTTC

abundance: NA
v_gene: TRBV19
j_gene: TRBJ2-2
d_gene: TRBD2
CDR3aa: CASRRTSNTGELFF
CDR3nt: TGTGCCAGTAGGCGGACTAGCAACACCGGGGAGCTGTTTTTT

abundance: many
v_gene: TRBV14
j_gene: TRBJ2-1
d_gene: NA
CDR3aa: CASSLRTGSSYNEQFF
CDR3nt: TGTGCCAGCAGCCTGCGGACGGGAAGCTCCTACAATGAGCAGTTCTTC

abundance: NA
v_gene: TRBV12-5
j_gene: TRBJ1-2
d_gene: NA
CDR3aa: CASGGPDYGYTF
CDR3nt: TGTGCTAGTGGTGGACCGGACTATGGCTACACCTTC

abundance: NA
v_gene: TRBV7-8
j_gene: TRBJ2-3
d_gene: TRBD1
CDR3aa: CASSKTGAGTDTQYF
CDR3nt: TGTGCCAGCAGCAAAACAGGGGCGGGCACAGATACGCAGTATTTT

abundance: few
v_gene: TRBV12-3/TRBV12-4
j_gene: TRBJ2-7
d_gene: TRBD2
CDR3aa: CASSFAGGLYEQYF
CDR3nt: TGTGCCAGCAGTTTTGCGGGAGGCCTTTACGAGCAGTACTTC

abundance: NA
v_gene: TRBV12-3/TRBV12-4
j_gene: TRBJ1-4
d_gene: NA
CDR3aa: CASSLAGRNEKLLF
CDR3nt: TGTGCCAGCAGTTTAGCGGGTAGGAATGAAAAACTGCTTTTT

abundance: NA
v_gene: TRBV9
j_gene: TRBJ1-1
d_gene: NA
CDR3aa: CASTAGGNMNTEAFF
CDR3nt: TGTGCCAGCACAGCAGGTGGAAACATGAACACTGAAGCTTTCTTT

abundance: many
v_gene: TRBV2
j_gene: TRBJ2-7
d_gene: TRBD1
CDR3aa: CASSDGGQGLSEQYF
CDR3nt: TGTGCCAGCAGTGATGGGGGACAGGGGTTGAGCGAGCAGTACTTC